The source of this T cell receptor beta chain is a study of blood T cells in healthy people across ages. Isolated per sample were at least 6 million PBMCs. The amount of total RNA extracted per sample was at least 5 micrograms. Primers used in a second PCR of roughly 6 to 12 cycles were a sample-barcoded 5' primer and a J-beta primer mix. Every cDNA was tagged by a template-switch adaptor with 12 random nucleotides. TCRdb fed the 5' RACE reads into MiXCR, producing one record per CDR3 protein. The sample lists approximately 880,000 distinct CDR3 sequences, 40% to 60% occurring once. J lost 6 bases, V lost 5 bases, and 7 bases had no gene match. The CDR3 is made up of 15 amino acids. Germline V CDR1 and CDR2: MNHEY, SVGAGI.

The sample was blood. The J gene is TRBJ1-6, the V gene TRBV6-5, with 7 bases lining up with TRBD1. This receptor was taken from a man aged 30 to 45 in good health. The CDR3 reads CASSMTGQLNSPLHF. The CDR3 nucleotides read TGTGCCAGCAGTATGACGGGACAGCTTAATTCACCCCTCCACTTT.